A single sample is the source of the 21 T cell receptor beta chains below, sequenced in a study of blood T cells in healthy people across ages. For the second PCR, which ran for roughly 6 to 11 cycles, a sample-barcoded 5' primer and a J-beta primer mix were used. TCRdb re-called the 5' RACE reads with MiXCR, one entry per CDR3 protein. The sample contains around 1.5 million distinct CDR3 sequences, about 32% of which appear only once. Material for sequencing was blood. The receptors were sampled from a woman aged 30 to 39 in good health.

The rearrangement uses TRBV7-9 and TRBJ1-2; perhaps TRBD1 as D (6 bases). This CDR3 region has 12 residues. Trimming took 5 bases from V and 5 from J, leaving 9 bases between them. Germline assignment: CDR1 SEHNR and CDR2 FQNEAQ (reference sequence). CDR3 in amino acids: CASSHREYGYTF. CDR3 nucleotides: TGTGCCAGCAGCCACAGGGAGTATGGCTACACCTTC.

Many counts were recorded for this clonotype. The chain is built from TRBV7-2 and TRBJ2-3; 7 nucleotides align to TRBD2. V was clipped by 0 bases and J by 10 bases; unmatched bases: 16. There are 17 residues in the CDR3. The germline V gene encodes CDR1 SGHTA and CDR2 FQGNSA. Written as DNA, the CDR3 is TGTGCCAGCAGCTTAGCGCTTCGGGCTAGCGGTGTGTCGCCGCAGTATTTT. It translates to CASSLALRASGVSPQYF.

CDR3 in amino acids: CSASYDGGTDTQYF. In DNA form, the CDR3 reads TGCAGTGCTAGCTACGATGGGGGCACAGATACGCAGTATTTT. The J gene is TRBJ2-3, the V gene TRBV20-1; no clear D gene. V dropped 3 bases and J dropped 1 base, with 11 bases sitting between them. The CDR3 spans 14 residues. Germline CDR1 and CDR2: DFQATT and SNEGSKA (reference sequence).

This clonotype was seen more than once but under ten times. This sequence joins TRBV5-5 and TRBJ2-1, with 9 bases matching TRBD1. The CDR3 runs 16 residues. Germline values: CDR1 SGHKS, CDR2 YYEKEE (reference sequence). The junction had 8 bases not matched to a gene; V was cut back by 3 bases and J by 4 bases. CDR3 in DNA: TGTGCCAGCAGCTCGAGACCGGGACAGGGATACAATGAGCAGTTCTTC. It codes for CASSSRPGQGYNEQFF. The variable domain in full, with the rest retrieved from reference TRBV5-5 and TRBJ2-1, is DAGVTQSPTHLIKTRGQQVTLRCSPISGHKSVSWYQQVLGQGPQFIFQYYEKEERGRGNFPDRFSARQFPNYSSELNVNALLLGDSALYLCASSSRPGQGYNEQFFGPGTRLTVL.

The chain recombines TRBV5-1 with TRBJ2-1; 7 bases are shared with TRBD2. Germline CDR1 and CDR2: SGHRS and YFSETQ. This CDR3 is built from 15 residues. V trimming: 2 bases; J trimming: 8 bases; junction bases outside the gene matches: 10. The CDR3 nucleotides read TGCGCCAGCAGCTTACGGACTAGTGGGTCTGATGAGCAGTTCTTC. The encoded protein is CASSLRTSGSDEQFF. Drawing the rest from reference TRBV5-1 and TRBJ2-1, the complete variable domain is KAGVTQTPRYLIKTRGQQVTLSCSPISGHRSVSWYQQTPGQGLQFLFEYFSETQRNKGNFPGRFSGRQFSNSRSEMNVSTLELGDSALYLCASSLRTSGSDEQFFGPGTRLTVL.

Comment on this clonotype: A much larger clone lies a single base off, so this may be a read error. This chain uses TRBV29-1 with TRBJ2-5; 7 bases are shared with TRBD2. This CDR3 spans 13 amino acids. The germline V gene encodes CDR1 SQVTM and CDR2 ANQGSEA. J lost 11 bases, V lost 7 bases, and 16 bases had no gene match. CDR3 amino acids: CSAWGGTAPVQYF. In DNA, the CDR3 is TGCAGCGCCTGGGGGGGAACGGCGCCCGTGCAGTACTTC.

V gene TRBV6-1 combines with J gene TRBJ2-3; D call uncertain. The CDR3 has 13 amino acids. The V end was cut by 4 bases, the J end by 2 bases, with 7 bases between. Germline V gene data show CDR1 as MNHNS and CDR2 as SASEGT. The CDR3 is CASSVYLTDTQYF. CDR3 DNA sequence: TGTGCCAGCAGTGTATACCTCACAGATACGCAGTATTTT.

The chain carries TRBV18 and TRBJ2-4, with 10 nucleotides matching TRBD2. CDR1 and CDR2 (germline): KGHSH, LQKENI. V lost 8 bases, J lost 13 bases, and 23 bases stayed unmatched. This CDR3 has 17 residues. CDR3 bases: TGTGCCAGCGCCCGGGACAGGAGTCCAGCGGGAGGGCTAGAGCAGTACTTC. Protein sequence: CASARDRSPAGGLEQYF. The full variable domain, rest sourced from reference TRBV18 and TRBJ2-4, is NAGVMQNPRHLVRRRGQEARLRCSPMKGHSHVYWYRQLPEEGLKFMVYLQKENIIDESGMPKERFSAEFPKEGPSILRIQQVVRGDSAAYFCASARDRSPAGGLEQYFGAGTRLSVL.

Concerning this clonotype itself: Germline is not matched at one junction end, which may reflect a read error. The J gene is TRBJ2-5, the V gene TRBV5-5; D possibly uses TRBD1 or TRBD2 (6 bases each). The CDR3 is made up of 16 amino acids. Germline V gene lookup returns CDR1 SGHKS and CDR2 YYEKEE (reference sequence). CDR3 sequence (DNA): TGTGCCAGCAGCCCCACCCTCAGGGGACTCCAAGAGCCCCAGTACTTC. This encodes CASSPTLRGLQEPQYF. The full variable domain, rest sourced from reference TRBV5-5 and TRBJ2-5, is DAGVTQSPTHLIKTRGQQVTLRCSPISGHKSVSWYQQVLGQGPQFIFQYYEKEERGRGNFPDRFSARQFPNYSSELNVNALLLGDSALYLCASSPTLRGLQEPQYFGPGTRLLVL.

The V gene is TRBV20-1, the J gene TRBJ2-1, with D uncertain. The length of the CDR3 is 16 residues. Trimming removed 1 base at V and 1 base at J, with 14 bases between. CDR1 is DFQATT, CDR2 SNEGSKA, per germline (reference sequence). Written as DNA, the CDR3 is TGCAGTGCTAGAGTTCAGCAGGCTGAATCCTACAATGAGCAGTTCTTC. Protein: CSARVQQAESYNEQFF.

A few counts support this clonotype. This chain connects TRBV3-1 to TRBJ2-6; TRBD1 might be the D (6 bases). Germline assignment: CDR1 LGHDT and CDR2 YNNKEL (reference sequence). The CDR3 has 14 amino acids. V lost 7 bases and J 1 base, leaving 8 bases between the germline ends. In DNA, the CDR3 is TGTGCCAGCAAAACAGGGTCTGGGGCCAACGTCCTGACTTTC. Translated: CASKTGSGANVLTF.

V and J are TRBV11-2 and TRBJ2-5, with D possibly TRBD1 on 6 matching bases. The V end lost 5 bases, the J end lost 7 bases, and 11 bases lay between the germline ends. Per germline, CDR1 SGHAT and CDR2 FQNNGV. CDR3 length: 12 amino acids. The CDR3 here is CASSGGVGTQYF. The CDR3 DNA sequence: TGTGCCAGCAGCGGGGGCGTAGGGACCCAGTACTTC.

This clonotype showed up just a few times. The rearrangement joins TRBV5-1 to TRBJ2-3, with D hard to call. Trimming removed 1 base from V and 6 bases from J, with 9 bases in between. Germline V gene sequence: CDR1 SGHRS, CDR2 YFSETQ. The CDR3 consists of 13 residues. The CDR3 DNA reads as TGCGCCAGCAGCTTGACGCGGATCGATACGCAGTATTTT. Protein product: CASSLTRIDTQYF.

This clonotype was seen at least ten times. The J gene is TRBJ2-3, the V gene TRBV20-1; D possibly corresponds to TRBD1 (6 bases). The CDR3 extends over 12 amino acids. Trimming left V 6 bases short and J 5 bases short, with 12 bases between. Germline lookup yields CDR1 DFQATT and CDR2 SNEGSKA (reference sequence). The CDR3 protein is CSAGSRGDTQYF. CDR3 DNA sequence: TGCAGTGCAGGTTCCAGGGGAGATACGCAGTATTTT.

The J gene is TRBJ2-3, the V gene TRBV12-3 or TRBV12-4; 10 bases are shared with TRBD2. J was trimmed by 3 bases and V by 2 bases; bases with no gene match: 14. This CDR3 contains 19 residues. CDR3: CASSLFRLAGDGTTDTQYF. CDR3 nucleotide sequence: TGTGCCAGCAGTTTATTTCGGCTAGCGGGAGACGGAACAACAGATACGCAGTATTTT.

The chain combines TRBV12-3 or TRBV12-4 with TRBJ1-2, with a tentative D call TRBD1 (6 bases). Deletions cut 3 bases from V and 8 bases from J, with 19 bases between. The CDR3 has 15 residues. CDR3 in DNA: TGTGCCAGCAGTTTTGGTGTACAGGGTTTCGGCGGCTACACCTTC. Amino acids: CASSFGVQGFGGYTF.

The chain is built from TRBV18 and TRBJ2-7; D is perhaps TRBD1 (5 bases). Germline CDR1 is KGHSH and CDR2 is LQKENI. The CDR3 has 14 residues. The germline V and J ends were trimmed by 2 bases and 3 bases, with 11 bases remaining between them. This chain's CDR3 is CASSPFQGGYEQYF. The CDR3 coding sequence is TGTGCCAGCTCACCATTTCAGGGTGGCTACGAGCAGTACTTC. Variable domain in full (rest from reference TRBV18 and TRBJ2-7): NAGVMQNPRHLVRRRGQEARLRCSPMKGHSHVYWYRQLPEEGLKFMVYLQKENIIDESGMPKERFSAEFPKEGPSILRIQQVVRGDSAAYFCASSPFQGGYEQYFGPGTRLTVT.

The chain is built from TRBV20-1 and TRBJ2-7; D is perhaps TRBD1 (6 bases). The CDR3 spans 17 residues. Germline-derived CDR1 and CDR2 are DFQATT and SNEGSKA (reference sequence). The ends were cut back, 7 bases at V and 0 bases at J, with 25 bases in the middle. The CDR3 protein is CSVLRPQGRNSSYEQYF. CDR3 DNA sequence: TGCAGTGTCCTGAGGCCGCAGGGGCGTAATTCCTCCTACGAGCAGTACTTC.

In this sample, this clonotype turned up a few times. The J gene is TRBJ2-7, the V gene TRBV4-1; 7 bases are shared with TRBD2. CDR1 and CDR2 from the germline V gene are MGHRA and YSYEKL. V shed 2 bases, J shed 0 bases, and the junction held 1 base outside the gene matches. The CDR3 sequence is 14 residues long. The CDR3 here is CASSQWEGSYEQYF. CDR3 nucleotide sequence: TGCGCCAGCAGCCAATGGGAGGGCTCCTACGAGCAGTACTTC.

This clonotype was seen a handful of times. The J gene is TRBJ2-5, the V gene TRBV15, with D perhaps matching TRBD1 (5 bases). CDR3 length: 14 residues. Trimming removed 3 bases from V and 4 bases from J, with 12 bases in between. Germline V gene lookup returns CDR1 LNHNV and CDR2 YYDKDF (reference sequence). CDR3 sequence (DNA): TGTGCCACCAGCAGGATAGGGGTTGGAGAGACCCAGTACTTC. Residues: CATSRIGVGETQYF.

This clonotype was seen a few times. The rearrangement links TRBV27 to TRBJ1-2; TRBD1 is a possible D gene (5 bases). The CDR3 spans 17 residues. Germline CDR1 reads MNHEY; CDR2 reads SMNVEV (reference sequence). The germline V and J ends were trimmed by 1 base and 2 bases, with 17 bases remaining between them. Written as DNA, the CDR3 is TGTGCCAGCAGTTTATTGGGGCCGGCAGGGCTGAACTATGGCTACACCTTC. Translation gives CASSLLGPAGLNYGYTF.